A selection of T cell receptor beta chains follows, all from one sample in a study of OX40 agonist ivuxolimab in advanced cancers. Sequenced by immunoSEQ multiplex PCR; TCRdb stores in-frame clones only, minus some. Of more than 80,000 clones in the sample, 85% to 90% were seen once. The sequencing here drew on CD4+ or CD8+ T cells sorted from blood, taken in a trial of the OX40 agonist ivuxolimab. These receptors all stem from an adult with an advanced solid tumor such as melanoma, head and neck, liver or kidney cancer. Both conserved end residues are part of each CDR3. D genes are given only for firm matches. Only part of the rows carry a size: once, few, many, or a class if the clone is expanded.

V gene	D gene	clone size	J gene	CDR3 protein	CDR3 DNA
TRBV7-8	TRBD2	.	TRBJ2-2	CASSLGPAGVTGELFF	TGTGCCAGCAGCTTAGGCCCAGCGGGAGTCACCGGGGAGCTGTTTTTT
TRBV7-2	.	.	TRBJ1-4	CASSLDGYNEKLFF	TGTGCCAGCAGCTTAGACGGATATAATGAAAAACTGTTTTTT
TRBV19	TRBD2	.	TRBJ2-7	CASSSRTSAYSYEQYF	TGTGCCAGTAGTTCACGGACTAGCGCATACTCCTACGAGCAGTACTTC
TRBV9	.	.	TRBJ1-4	CASSVGRDWGKLFF	TGTGCCAGCAGCGTAGGGAGGGATTGGGGAAAACTGTTTTTT
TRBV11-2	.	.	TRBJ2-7	CASSPLARYEQYF	TGTGCCAGCAGCCCTCTAGCGAGATACGAGCAGTACTTC
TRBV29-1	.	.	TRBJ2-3	CSVTPRGQYSTDTQYF	TGCAGCGTCACCCCAAGGGGACAATATAGCACAGATACGCAGTATTTT
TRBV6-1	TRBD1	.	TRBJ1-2	CASSGWGTGNGYTF	TGTGCCAGCAGTGGATGGGGGACAGGGAATGGCTACACCTTC
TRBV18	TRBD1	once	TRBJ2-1	CASSPRQGITSSYNEQFF	TGTGCCAGCTCACCACGACAGGGGATCACTAGCTCCTACAATGAGCAGTTCTTC
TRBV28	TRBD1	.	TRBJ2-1	CASRSPGQGNEQFF	TGTGCCAGCAGGTCCCCGGGACAGGGCAATGAGCAGTTCTTC
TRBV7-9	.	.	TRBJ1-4	CASSLDGTGNEKLFF	TGTGCCAGCAGCTTAGACGGGACCGGGAATGAAAAACTGTTTTTT
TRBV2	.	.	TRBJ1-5	CASSGGQPQHF	TGTGCCAGCAGTGGGGGGCAGCCCCAGCATTTT
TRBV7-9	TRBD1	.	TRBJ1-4	CASSSGQGGEKLFF	TGTGCCAGCAGCTCGGGACAGGGCGGTGAAAAACTGTTTTTT
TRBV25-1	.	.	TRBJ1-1	CASSAQVNTEAFF	TGTGCCAGCAGTGCACAGGTGAACACTGAAGCTTTCTTT
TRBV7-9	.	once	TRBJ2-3	CASSFGGAEDTQYF	TGTGCCAGCAGCTTTGGGGGGGCTGAAGATACGCAGTATTTT
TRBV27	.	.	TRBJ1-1	CASSKQGTEAFF	TGTGCCAGCAGTAAACAGGGTACTGAAGCTTTCTTT
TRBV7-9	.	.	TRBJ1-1	CASSLAMRTEAFF	TGTGCCAGCAGCTTAGCGATGAGGACTGAAGCTTTCTTT
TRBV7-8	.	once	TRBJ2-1	CASSLGASAYNEQFF	TGTGCCAGCAGCTTAGGTGCTAGCGCCTACAATGAGCAGTTCTTC
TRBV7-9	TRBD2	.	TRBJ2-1	CASSLGLAGVREQFF	TGTGCCAGCAGCTTAGGACTAGCGGGAGTTCGTGAGCAGTTCTTC
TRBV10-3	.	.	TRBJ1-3	CAISDGESSGNTIYF	TGTGCCATCAGTGATGGGGAGAGCTCTGGAAACACCATATATTTT
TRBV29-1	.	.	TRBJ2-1	CSVTVSSYNEQFF	TGCAGCGTAACCGTGAGCTCCTACAATGAGCAGTTCTTC
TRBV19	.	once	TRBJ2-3	CASSPSQGIDTQYF	TGTGCCAGTAGTCCCAGCCAGGGGATAGATACGCAGTATTTT
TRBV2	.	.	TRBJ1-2	CASSPTGRGGYTF	TGTGCCAGCAGTCCTACAGGGAGGGGTGGCTACACCTTC